The 5 T cell receptor beta chains presented below share a single source sample, sequenced in a study of shared clonotypes between healthy human individuals. Using immunoSEQ multiplex PCR, the repertoire was profiled, and TCRdb retains in-frame clones only, with some absent. Of hundreds of thousands of clones listed, over 75% are singletons. Sequencing was done on a sample of memory CD8+ T cells sorted from blood. The subset was: CD45RO+ cells pooled with CCR7-negative TemRA cells. Source of these receptors: a man between 18 and 29 years old in good health.

The chain couples TRBV2 to TRBJ2-7; TRBD1 matches at 12 bases. V trimming: 6 bases; J trimming: 2 bases; junction bases outside the gene matches: 5. The CDR3 length is 15 residues. Germline assignment: CDR1 SNHLY and CDR2 FYNNEI. The CDR3 region is CASSTGTGGPYEQYF. CDR3 coding DNA: TGTGCCAGCAGCACCGGGACAGGGGGCCCCTACGAGCAGTACTTC.

The chain links TRBV7-9 to TRBJ2-1; D perhaps matches TRBD2 (6 bases). Germline values: CDR1 SEHNR, CDR2 FQNEAQ (reference sequence). This CDR3 spans 14 amino acids. V was trimmed by 4 bases and J by 5 bases, leaving 12 bases between them. The DNA for the CDR3 is TGTGCCAGCAGCTGGGAGGAGCGTCACAATGAGCAGTTCTTC. As protein: CASSWEERHNEQFF. Filled out from reference TRBV7-9 and TRBJ2-1, the complete variable domain reads DTGVSQNPRHKITKRGQNVTFRCDPISEHNRLYWYRQTLGQGPEFLTYFQNEAQLEKSRLLSDRFSAERPKGSFSTLEIQRTEQGDSAMYLCASSWEERHNEQFFGPGTRLTVL.

Remarks on this clone: The identical CDR3 is also encoded by other nucleotide sequences in the sample. The V call is TRBV4-1, the J call TRBJ1-1; 7 bases fit TRBD1. This CDR3 has 16 residues. Looked up from germline, CDR1 is MGHRA and CDR2 is YSYEKL. V shed 0 bases, J shed 2 bases, and the junction held 6 bases outside the gene matches. This CDR3 is CASSQDPGGVNTEAFF. DNA of the CDR3: TGCGCCAGCAGCCAAGATCCAGGGGGGGTAAACACTGAAGCTTTCTTT.

The chain links TRBV4-1 to TRBJ1-2; D not certain. CDR1 is MGHRA and CDR2 is YSYEKL in the germline V gene. The CDR3 runs 13 residues. Trimming pared 2 bases from V and 4 bases from J, leaving 8 bases between. The CDR3 reads CASSQPGGYGYTF. For the CDR3, the DNA is TGCGCCAGCAGCCAACCAGGTGGCTATGGCTACACCTTC.

V usage is TRBV4-1 and J usage is TRBJ1-5; no definite D call. V dropped 1 base and J dropped 0 bases, with 10 bases sitting between them. This CDR3 has 16 residues. The germline V gene encodes CDR1 MGHRA and CDR2 YSYEKL. CDR3 sequence: CASSQVSTNSNQPQHF. The CDR3 region has the DNA TGCGCCAGCAGCCAAGTGTCCACTAATAGCAATCAGCCCCAGCATTTT.